One and the same sample provided the 19 T cell receptor beta chains below, sequenced in a study of blood T cells in healthy people across ages. PCR was performed a second time for 7 to 11 cycles using a sample-barcoded 5' primer and a J-beta primer mix. One entry per CDR3 protein, called by TCRdb with MiXCR from the 5' RACE reads. The sample records some 1.1 million distinct CDR3 sequences, roughly two fifths being singletons. Input material: blood. The receptors were gathered from a man aged 18 to 29 in good health.

CDR3 amino acids: CASSLVASGEQYF. CDR3 DNA: TGCGCCAGCAGCTTGGTGGCCAGTGGCGAGCAGTACTTC. The chain uses TRBV5-1 and TRBJ2-7; D call uncertain. The CDR3 extends over 13 amino acids. The germline V gene has CDR1 SGHRS and CDR2 YFSETQ. V was clipped by 0 bases and J by 6 bases, with 10 bases between them.

This clonotype was found a few times. The genes are TRBV20-1 and TRBJ2-4; 8 nucleotides agree with TRBD2. Trimming cost V 2 bases and J 10 bases; bases outside gene matches: 10. This CDR3 region has 14 residues. Germline V lookup: CDR1 DFQATT, CDR2 SNEGSKA (reference sequence). The CDR3 protein is CSARKVAGPGIQYF. CDR3 nucleotide sequence: TGCAGTGCTAGAAAGGTAGCGGGGCCTGGGATTCAGTACTTC.

V and J are TRBV30 and TRBJ1-1; D not certain. Germline CDR1 and CDR2: GTSNPN and SVGIG (reference sequence). The CDR3 contains 10 residues. The V and J ends lost 5 bases and 4 bases respectively, with 5 bases between them. The CDR3 is CAWESTEAFF. The CDR3 DNA sequence: TGTGCCTGGGAGAGCACTGAAGCTTTCTTT.

This clonotype has a single count. The chain employs TRBV12-3 or TRBV12-4 and TRBJ1-5, with a tentative D call TRBD1 (6 bases). This CDR3 is 14 amino acids long. V gave up 5 bases and J gave up 7 bases, with 15 bases separating them. For the CDR3, the DNA is TGTGCCAGCAGTCAGGGGACAATTGGCCAGCCCCAGCATTTT. Encoded protein: CASSQGTIGQPQHF.

CDR3 sequence: CASSLASLINEQFF. Written as DNA, the CDR3 is TGTGCCAGCAGTTTGGCTAGTCTGATAAATGAGCAGTTCTTC. This sequence joins TRBV12-3 or TRBV12-4 and TRBJ2-1; no clear D gene. V was cut by 3 bases and J by 7 bases, with 13 bases left in between. The CDR3 has 14 amino acids.

This clonotype turned up a few times. Here the CDR3 reads CASSLEQGEETQYF. CDR3 nucleotide sequence: TGTGCCAGCAGTTTAGAGCAGGGGGAGGAGACCCAGTACTTC. The chain recombines TRBV12-3 or TRBV12-4 with TRBJ2-7; 7 bases are a match to TRBD1. Gene TRBJ2-5 matches the end of the DNA better, so the J call may be wrong. The CDR3 has 14 amino acids.

This clonotype was seen a single time. This chain uses TRBV5-1 with TRBJ2-5, with TRBD2 matching over 8 bases. CDR3 size: 16 residues. Trimming removed 0 bases from V and 2 bases from J; junction bases left unmatched: 6. The germline V gene encodes CDR1 SGHRS and CDR2 YFSETQ. The CDR3 region is CASSLDGRGNQETQYF. CDR3 coding DNA: TGCGCCAGCAGCTTGGACGGGAGGGGGAATCAAGAGACCCAGTACTTC.

Details on this clonotype: A single base separates this from a much larger clone, so it may be a read error. This chain links TRBV21-1 with TRBJ2-7; the table assigns TRBD1, which was not confirmed against the DNA. TRBV21-1 is a listed pseudogene. This CDR3 comprises 13 residues. In DNA form, the CDR3 reads TGTGCCAGCAGCCAAGTGGACAGCTACGAGCAGTACTTC. It translates to CASSQVDSYEQYF.

The rearrangement joins TRBV10-3 to TRBJ2-3; D may be TRBD1 (6 bases). This CDR3 is built from 15 residues. The germline V and J ends were trimmed by 1 base and 3 bases, with 11 bases remaining between them. CDR1 is ENHRY and CDR2 is SYGVKD in the germline V gene. CDR3 DNA: TGTGCCATCAGTGAGTACAGGGTGGAAACAGATACGCAGTATTTT. This sequence encodes CAISEYRVETDTQYF.

This chain uses TRBV20-1 with TRBJ2-3; 8 bases are a match to TRBD2. The CDR3 covers 15 residues. The ends lost 6 bases at V and 5 bases at J; junction bases unmatched: 13. Germline loops: CDR1 DFQATT, CDR2 SNEGSKA (reference sequence). CDR3 DNA sequence: TGCAGTGCCGGAGCGGGGGCAGTTATATTAGATACGCAGTATTTT. Its protein product is CSAGAGAVILDTQYF.

V usage is TRBV7-2 and J usage is TRBJ2-7, with 7 positions matching TRBD2. Germline V gives CDR1 SGHTA, CDR2 FQGNSA. J lost 7 bases, V lost 3 bases, and 12 bases had no gene match. The CDR3 runs 15 residues. The CDR3 reads CASSLGTTAGREQYF. The CDR3 nucleotides read TGTGCCAGCAGCTTGGGGACTACCGCGGGTCGGGAGCAGTACTTC.

There are many counts of this clonotype. The chain recombines TRBV12-3 or TRBV12-4 with TRBJ2-5; TRBD1 or TRBD2 may be the D gene (6 bases each). There are 14 residues in the CDR3. V lost 6 bases, J lost 1 base, and 12 bases lay in between. The CDR3, as DNA: TGTGCCAGCAGCTTCGGGGGCGGCCAAGAGACCCAGTACTTC. It encodes CASSFGGGQETQYF.

A word on this clonotype: A read error is possible here, since a much larger clone lies one base away. The chain combines TRBV4-1 with TRBJ2-3; TRBD1 matches at 8 bases. Germline CDR1 is MGHRA and CDR2 is YSYEKL. This CDR3 contains 16 residues. The CDR3 coding sequence is TGCACCAGCAGCCTAAGGACAGGGTTGTTCGCAGATACGCAGTATTTT. This translates into CTSSLRTGLFADTQYF.

The chain uses TRBV9 and TRBJ1-2, with D uncertain. V lost 0 bases to trimming and J lost 4 bases, with 13 bases between them. CDR3 length equals 15 residues. CDR1 SGDLS and CDR2 YYNGEE come from the germline V gene. The CDR3 loop is CASSVGAHLGYGYTF. In DNA, the CDR3 is TGTGCCAGCAGCGTAGGTGCGCACCTAGGCTATGGCTACACCTTC. The full variable domain, rest sourced from reference TRBV9 and TRBJ1-2, is DSGVTQTPKHLITATGQRVTLRCSPRSGDLSVYWYQQSLDQGLQFLIQYYNGEERAKGNILERFSAQQFPDLHSELNLSSLELGDSALYFCASSVGAHLGYGYTFGSGTRLTVV.

This clonotype has ten or more counts. V usage is TRBV29-1 and J usage is TRBJ2-1; TRBD2 matches at 13 bases. Germline V lookup: CDR1 SQVTM, CDR2 ANQGSEA. With V trimmed by 7 bases and J by 7 bases, 7 bases remained unmatched. This CDR3 is built from 14 residues. CDR3 sequence (DNA): TGCAGCGCTAGGGGACTAGCGGGAAGAAATGAGCAGTTCTTC. Translated: CSARGLAGRNEQFF.

A word on this clonotype: One end of the junction fails to match germline, which may point to a read error. The rearrangement uses TRBV12-3 or TRBV12-4 and TRBJ2-1, with D possibly TRBD2 on 5 matching bases. The CDR3 length is 14 residues. The CDR3 DNA follows: TGTGCCAGCACCCCGAGGAGGCCTTACAATGAGCGGTTCTTC. Translation gives CASTPRRPYNERFF.

This clonotype is termed medium-sized. This sequence joins TRBV5-6 and TRBJ2-1; D might be TRBD2 (5 bases). CDR1 is SGHDT and CDR2 is YYEEEE in the germline V gene. The CDR3 contains 16 residues. The V end lost 4 bases, the J end lost 3 bases, and 17 bases lay between the germline ends. CDR3 nucleotide sequence: TGTGCCAGCAGCCAATGGACTCCTATCTTCTACAATGAGCAGTTCTTC. Amino acid sequence: CASSQWTPIFYNEQFF.

The CDR3 DNA is TGTGCCTGGAGTGTACCCGTTGGACCTGATGGCTACACCTTC. As protein: CAWSVPVGPDGYTF. The V call is TRBV30, the J call TRBJ1-2; D unresolved. Germline values: CDR1 GTSNPN, CDR2 SVGIG (reference sequence). The ends were cut back, 0 bases at V and 6 bases at J, with 14 bases in the middle. The CDR3 is 14 residues long.

With regard to this clonotype: This clone may be a read error of a much larger clone one base away. The V and J genes are TRBV29-1 and TRBJ2-4; D may match TRBD1 or TRBD2 (6 bases each). The better agreement between TRBJ2-7 and the DNA end casts doubt on the J call. The CDR3 has 12 amino acids. Germline V gives CDR1 SQVTM, CDR2 ANQGSEA. The chain's CDR3 is CSVEGDLYEQYF. CDR3 nucleotide sequence: TGCAGCGTGGAGGGGGATTTGTACGAGCAGTACTTC.